The following is a T cell receptor (beta chain) sequence with its context. Per the original methods: Reference gene primer amplification yielded estimated nucleated cell counts. Clones were read by immunoSEQ multiplex PCR, and TCRdb kept only the in-frame ones, dropping some. V and J calls and clone size come straight from that table; D and trimming were deduced from the DNA. Of tens of thousands of clones in the sample, nearly 90% were seen once. The sample originates from a study of blood T cell repertoires in COVID-19. Overall study context: Samples representing acute and convalescent COVID-19 were sourced from the United States, Italy and Spain. Sources were T cells, B-cell-depleted T cells, or PBMCs; the material itself was cDNA or gDNA.

Germline V gene sequence: CDR1 SGHNT, CDR2 YYREEE (reference sequence). Trimming left V 3 bases short and J 4 bases short, with 11 bases between. The CDR3 runs 14 residues. The source of this sequence is a man aged 65 to 85 with active COVID-19. The V call is TRBV5-4, the J call TRBJ1-5; a possible D gene is TRBD1 (5 bases). Sequencing was done on a sample of peripheral blood. In nucleotides, the CDR3 is TGTGCCAGCAGCTCGGGGGGGGTGAATCAGCCCCAGCATTTT. This encodes CASSSGGVNQPQHF.